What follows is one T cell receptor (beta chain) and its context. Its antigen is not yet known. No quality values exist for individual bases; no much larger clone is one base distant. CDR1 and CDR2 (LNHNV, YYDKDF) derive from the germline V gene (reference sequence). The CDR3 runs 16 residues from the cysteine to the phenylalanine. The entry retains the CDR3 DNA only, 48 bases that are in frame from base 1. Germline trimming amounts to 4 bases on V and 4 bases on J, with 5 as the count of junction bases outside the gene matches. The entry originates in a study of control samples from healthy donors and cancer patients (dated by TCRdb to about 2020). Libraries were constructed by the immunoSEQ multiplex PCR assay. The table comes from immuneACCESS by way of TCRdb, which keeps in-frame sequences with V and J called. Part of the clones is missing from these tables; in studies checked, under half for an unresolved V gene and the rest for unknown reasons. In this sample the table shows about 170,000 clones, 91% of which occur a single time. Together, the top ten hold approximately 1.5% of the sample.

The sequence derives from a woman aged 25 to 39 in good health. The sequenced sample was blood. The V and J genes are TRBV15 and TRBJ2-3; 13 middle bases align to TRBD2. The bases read TGTGCCACCAGCATACCGGGACTAGCGGGACCAGATACGCAGTATTTT. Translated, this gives CATSIPGLAGPDTQYF. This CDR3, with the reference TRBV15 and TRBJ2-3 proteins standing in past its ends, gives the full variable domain DAMVIQNPRYQVTQFGKPVTLSCSQTLNHNVMYWYQQKSSQAPKLLFHYYDKDFNNEADTPDNFQSRRPNTSFCFLDIRSPGLGDTAMYLCATSIPGLAGPDTQYFGPGTRLTVL.